This is a list of T cell receptor beta chains from one sample in a study of PD-1 blockade in classical Hodgkin lymphoma. Here immunoSEQ multiplex PCR was the method, and the copy in TCRdb shows in-frame clones only, minus some. Of roughly 39,000 clones listed, over 65% are singletons. This specimen was peripheral blood mononuclear cells (PBMCs), taken before the fourth cycle of nivolumab. Receptors originate from a human donor with classical Hodgkin lymphoma. Both conserved end residues are part of each CDR3. D genes are given only for firm matches. Rows may omit the clone size; those that give it use once, few, many or a size class.

clone_size: -
d_call: -
v_call: TRBV5-1
j_call: TRBJ1-6
cdr3_aa: CASSPDVRSSLHF
cdr3_nt: TGCGCCAGCAGTCCCGACGTTAGATCATCCCTCCACTTT

clone_size: -
d_call: -
v_call: TRBV7-2
j_call: TRBJ1-1
cdr3_aa: CASSLPGRNTEAFF
cdr3_nt: TGTGCCAGCAGCTTGCCCGGACGTAACACTGAAGCTTTCTTT

clone_size: -
d_call: -
v_call: TRBV11-2
j_call: TRBJ1-1
cdr3_aa: CASSLSGDNTEAFF
cdr3_nt: TGTGCCAGCAGCTTATCGGGTGATAACACTGAAGCTTTCTTT

clone_size: -
d_call: -
v_call: TRBV7-8
j_call: TRBJ2-7
cdr3_aa: CASADGPYEQYF
cdr3_nt: TGTGCCAGCGCTGACGGACCCTACGAGCAGTACTTC

clone_size: -
d_call: -
v_call: TRBV19
j_call: TRBJ1-1
cdr3_aa: CASSQQGLSTEAFF
cdr3_nt: TGTGCCAGTAGCCAACAGGGTCTGTCCACTGAAGCTTTCTTT

clone_size: -
d_call: TRBD1
v_call: TRBV5-1
j_call: TRBJ2-1
cdr3_aa: CASSWTGQGGKQFF
cdr3_nt: TGCGCCAGCAGCTGGACGGGACAGGGGGGTAAGCAGTTCTTC

clone_size: few
d_call: -
v_call: TRBV27
j_call: TRBJ1-5
cdr3_aa: CASSLAGQPQHF
cdr3_nt: TGTGCCAGCAGTTTGGCAGGGCAGCCCCAGCATTTT

clone_size: -
d_call: TRBD1
v_call: TRBV7-2
j_call: TRBJ1-6
cdr3_aa: CASSQRQGRNSPLHF
cdr3_nt: TGTGCCAGCAGCCAACGACAGGGGCGGAATTCACCCCTCCACTTT

clone_size: -
d_call: -
v_call: TRBV19
j_call: TRBJ1-6
cdr3_aa: CASMESYNSPLHF
cdr3_nt: TGTGCCAGTATGGAATCCTATAATTCACCCCTCCACTTT

clone_size: -
d_call: -
v_call: TRBV18
j_call: TRBJ1-1
cdr3_aa: CASSPTGREAFF
cdr3_nt: TGTGCCAGCTCACCAACGGGGCGGGAAGCTTTCTTT

clone_size: -
d_call: -
v_call: TRBV7-7
j_call: TRBJ2-5
cdr3_aa: CASSRGHPPAETQYF
cdr3_nt: TGTGCTAGCAGCCGGGGACATCCCCCCGCAGAGACCCAGTACTTC

clone_size: -
d_call: -
v_call: TRBV7-2
j_call: TRBJ1-6
cdr3_aa: CASSSGRTSVSPLHF
cdr3_nt: TGTGCCAGCAGCTCCGGTAGGACATCAGTTTCACCCCTCCACTTT

clone_size: -
d_call: TRBD1
v_call: TRBV5-1
j_call: TRBJ1-2
cdr3_aa: CASSFDRGSGYTF
cdr3_nt: TGCGCCAGCAGCTTCGACAGGGGAAGTGGCTACACCTTC

clone_size: -
d_call: TRBD1
v_call: TRBV28
j_call: TRBJ2-7
cdr3_aa: CASERDRGYEQYF
cdr3_nt: TGTGCCAGCGAACGGGACAGGGGCTACGAGCAGTACTTC

clone_size: -
d_call: TRBD1
v_call: TRBV28
j_call: TRBJ1-6
cdr3_aa: CASSWDRGGNSPLHF
cdr3_nt: TGTGCCAGCAGCTGGGACAGGGGGGGAAATTCACCCCTCCACTTT

clone_size: -
d_call: -
v_call: TRBV10-3
j_call: TRBJ1-3
cdr3_aa: CAISDWWEGNTIYF
cdr3_nt: TGTGCCATCAGTGATTGGTGGGAAGGAAACACCATATATTTT

clone_size: -
d_call: -
v_call: TRBV5-1
j_call: TRBJ1-2
cdr3_aa: CASSSGGGEGNGYTF
cdr3_nt: TGCGCCAGCAGCTCTGGAGGAGGGGAAGGCAATGGCTACACCTTC

clone_size: few
d_call: TRBD2
v_call: TRBV19
j_call: TRBJ2-7
cdr3_aa: CASSGTSRDEQYF
cdr3_nt: TGTGCCAGTAGCGGGACTAGCAGGGATGAGCAGTACTTC

clone_size: -
d_call: TRBD1
v_call: TRBV10-3
j_call: TRBJ2-1
cdr3_aa: CAISETGQGSNEQFF
cdr3_nt: TGTGCCATCAGTGAGACGGGACAGGGTAGTAATGAGCAGTTCTTC

clone_size: -
d_call: -
v_call: TRBV2
j_call: TRBJ1-2
cdr3_aa: CASTEFNNYGYTF
cdr3_nt: TGTGCCAGCACCGAATTCAACAACTATGGCTACACCTTC

clone_size: -
d_call: TRBD2
v_call: TRBV19
j_call: TRBJ2-3
cdr3_aa: CASSPGGLGTDTQYF
cdr3_nt: TGTGCCAGTAGCCCCGGGGGGTTGGGCACAGATACGCAGTATTTT

clone_size: -
d_call: -
v_call: TRBV5-1
j_call: TRBJ2-3
cdr3_aa: CASSLGASRDTQYF
cdr3_nt: TGCGCCAGCAGCTTGGGGGCCTCGCGCGATACGCAGTATTTT

clone_size: -
d_call: TRBD1
v_call: TRBV7-8
j_call: TRBJ1-5
cdr3_aa: CASSLRALGQGNQPQHF
cdr3_nt: TGTGCCAGCAGCTTGCGGGCGCTGGGACAGGGTAATCAGCCCCAGCATTTT

clone_size: -
d_call: TRBD1
v_call: TRBV18
j_call: TRBJ1-2
cdr3_aa: CASSPGTGYGGYTF
cdr3_nt: TGTGCCAGCTCACCAGGGACAGGGTACGGGGGCTACACCTTC

clone_size: -
d_call: -
v_call: TRBV6-5
j_call: TRBJ1-5
cdr3_aa: CASSDSLNQPQHF
cdr3_nt: TGTGCCAGCAGCGACAGCCTCAATCAGCCCCAGCATTTT

clone_size: -
d_call: -
v_call: TRBV14
j_call: TRBJ2-5
cdr3_aa: CASSQEGGRETQYF
cdr3_nt: TGTGCCAGCAGCCAAGAAGGGGGACGCGAGACCCAGTACTTC

clone_size: -
d_call: -
v_call: TRBV7-2
j_call: TRBJ2-5
cdr3_aa: CASSTTRASAGETQYF
cdr3_nt: TGTGCCAGCAGCACCACCCGGGCCTCGGCTGGGGAGACCCAGTACTTC

clone_size: -
d_call: -
v_call: TRBV6-5
j_call: TRBJ2-7
cdr3_aa: CASSYGQTYEQYF
cdr3_nt: TGTGCCAGCAGTTACGGACAGACCTACGAGCAGTACTTC

clone_size: -
d_call: TRBD2
v_call: TRBV10-3
j_call: TRBJ2-6
cdr3_aa: CAIRTSGGLAGANVLTF
cdr3_nt: TGTGCCATCCGGACTAGCGGGGGGTTGGCTGGGGCCAACGTCCTGACTTTC

clone_size: -
d_call: -
v_call: TRBV6-5
j_call: TRBJ2-1
cdr3_aa: CASSQSSYNEQFF
cdr3_nt: TGTGCCAGCTCCCAGAGCTCCTACAATGAGCAGTTCTTC

clone_size: -
d_call: -
v_call: TRBV19
j_call: TRBJ2-2
cdr3_aa: CASSSQGDANTGELFF
cdr3_nt: TGTGCCAGTAGTTCCCAGGGAGACGCGAACACCGGGGAGCTGTTTTTT

clone_size: -
d_call: -
v_call: TRBV6-5
j_call: TRBJ1-6
cdr3_aa: CASSYSAGTYNSPLHF
cdr3_nt: TGTGCCAGCAGTTACTCGGCGGGGACCTATAATTCACCCCTCCACTTT

clone_size: -
d_call: -
v_call: TRBV5-6
j_call: TRBJ1-6
cdr3_aa: CASSLVPGHTGINSPLHF
cdr3_nt: TGTGCCAGCAGCTTGGTCCCCGGGCACACAGGGATAAATTCACCCCTCCACTTT

clone_size: -
d_call: TRBD1
v_call: TRBV28
j_call: TRBJ2-3
cdr3_aa: CASRWDRGSDTQYF
cdr3_nt: TGTGCCAGCAGGTGGGACAGGGGAAGCGATACGCAGTATTTT

clone_size: -
d_call: -
v_call: TRBV7-8
j_call: TRBJ2-3
cdr3_aa: CASSQGLAQSDTQYF
cdr3_nt: TGTGCCAGCAGCCAAGGGCTAGCTCAGTCAGATACGCAGTATTTT

clone_size: -
d_call: -
v_call: TRBV4-1
j_call: TRBJ2-4
cdr3_aa: CASSQFYTGLQYF
cdr3_nt: TGCGCCAGCAGCCAATTTTACACGGGACTTCAGTACTTC

clone_size: -
d_call: TRBD1
v_call: TRBV18
j_call: TRBJ1-2
cdr3_aa: CASSPLGQGFYGYTF
cdr3_nt: TGTGCCAGCTCACCATTGGGACAGGGGTTCTATGGCTACACCTTC

clone_size: -
d_call: TRBD1
v_call: TRBV19
j_call: TRBJ2-2
cdr3_aa: CASSLGQGKGNTGELFF
cdr3_nt: TGTGCCAGTAGTCTGGGACAGGGAAAAGGGAACACCGGGGAGCTGTTTTTT

clone_size: -
d_call: TRBD1
v_call: TRBV7-9
j_call: TRBJ1-1
cdr3_aa: CASSLTGDGSEAFF
cdr3_nt: TGTGCCAGCAGCTTAACAGGGGATGGTTCAGAAGCTTTCTTT

clone_size: few
d_call: -
v_call: TRBV4-2
j_call: TRBJ2-7
cdr3_aa: CASSQDVGRPYEQYF
cdr3_nt: TGTGCCAGCAGCCAAGACGTAGGAAGACCCTACGAGCAGTACTTC

clone_size: few
d_call: -
v_call: TRBV21-1
j_call: TRBJ1-6
cdr3_aa: CASSKDPGQGNSPLHF
cdr3_nt: TGTGCCAGCAGCAAAGATCCGGGACAGGGGAATTCACCCCTCCACTTT

clone_size: -
d_call: TRBD1
v_call: TRBV19
j_call: TRBJ1-5
cdr3_aa: CASSIIQGARNQPQHF
cdr3_nt: TGTGCCAGTAGTATCATCCAGGGGGCCCGCAATCAGCCCCAGCATTTT

clone_size: few
d_call: -
v_call: TRBV30
j_call: TRBJ1-3
cdr3_aa: CAWSSGNTIYF
cdr3_nt: TGTGCCTGGTCATCTGGAAACACCATATATTTT

clone_size: few
d_call: -
v_call: TRBV10-3
j_call: TRBJ2-1
cdr3_aa: CAIGSNGLGNEQFF
cdr3_nt: TGTGCCATCGGCTCCAATGGCCTCGGCAATGAGCAGTTCTTC

clone_size: once
d_call: -
v_call: TRBV5-1
j_call: TRBJ2-3
cdr3_aa: CASSLAGGPRTDTQYF
cdr3_nt: TGCGCCAGCAGCTTGGCCGGGGGGCCGCGCACAGATACGCAGTATTTT

clone_size: -
d_call: -
v_call: TRBV27
j_call: TRBJ2-1
cdr3_aa: CASRPRSPYSEQFF
cdr3_nt: TGTGCCAGCCGACCCCGGAGCCCTTACAGTGAGCAGTTCTTC

clone_size: -
d_call: -
v_call: TRBV19
j_call: TRBJ1-2
cdr3_aa: CASSKTGTLAGYTF
cdr3_nt: TGTGCCAGTAGTAAGACCGGGACGCTCGCTGGCTACACCTTC

clone_size: -
d_call: TRBD1
v_call: TRBV4-3
j_call: TRBJ1-4
cdr3_aa: CASSEDRGVWEKLFF
cdr3_nt: TGCGCCAGCAGCGAAGACAGGGGTGTGTGGGAAAAACTGTTTTTT

clone_size: -
d_call: TRBD1
v_call: TRBV29-1
j_call: TRBJ1-2
cdr3_aa: CSVMDRAGGGYTF
cdr3_nt: TGCAGCGTTATGGACAGGGCAGGAGGGGGCTACACCTTC